This T cell receptor (beta chain) is drawn from a study of T-cell memory formation after mild COVID-19. Study context: For the most part, TCR clusters were specific to one donor.

TCR alpha and TCR beta cDNA libraries carrying sample barcodes and UMIs came from 5'RACE with constant-segment primers. TCRdb re-derived calls from the 5' RACE reads in MiXCR, one entry per CDR3 protein. The profile shows approximately 560,000 distinct CDR3 sequences, approximately 15% of them singletons. Study observations and caveats: Specificity for SARS-CoV-2 was not confirmed among the second-wave clones peaking on day 37. Pre-infection memory already had some responding clones, implying cross-reactive memory joined.

The CDR3 is 14 amino acids. Trimming shortened V by 1 base and J by 3 bases, and 10 bases separated the two germline ends. Germline loops: CDR1 LGHDT, CDR2 YNNKEL (reference sequence). Ten or more counts support this clonotype. What it binds is not known. Sequenced input: PBMCs or a T cell subset sorted from them (not recorded which). This TCR was sampled from an adult woman who had mild COVID-19 (a few samples of this study predate the infection). Cell type and time point are not known. V is TRBV3-1 and J is TRBJ2-7, with unresolved D. For the CDR3, the DNA is TGTGCCAGCAGCCAAGGGTCAGCGTTCTACGAGCAGTACTTC. It is translated as CASSQGSAFYEQYF.